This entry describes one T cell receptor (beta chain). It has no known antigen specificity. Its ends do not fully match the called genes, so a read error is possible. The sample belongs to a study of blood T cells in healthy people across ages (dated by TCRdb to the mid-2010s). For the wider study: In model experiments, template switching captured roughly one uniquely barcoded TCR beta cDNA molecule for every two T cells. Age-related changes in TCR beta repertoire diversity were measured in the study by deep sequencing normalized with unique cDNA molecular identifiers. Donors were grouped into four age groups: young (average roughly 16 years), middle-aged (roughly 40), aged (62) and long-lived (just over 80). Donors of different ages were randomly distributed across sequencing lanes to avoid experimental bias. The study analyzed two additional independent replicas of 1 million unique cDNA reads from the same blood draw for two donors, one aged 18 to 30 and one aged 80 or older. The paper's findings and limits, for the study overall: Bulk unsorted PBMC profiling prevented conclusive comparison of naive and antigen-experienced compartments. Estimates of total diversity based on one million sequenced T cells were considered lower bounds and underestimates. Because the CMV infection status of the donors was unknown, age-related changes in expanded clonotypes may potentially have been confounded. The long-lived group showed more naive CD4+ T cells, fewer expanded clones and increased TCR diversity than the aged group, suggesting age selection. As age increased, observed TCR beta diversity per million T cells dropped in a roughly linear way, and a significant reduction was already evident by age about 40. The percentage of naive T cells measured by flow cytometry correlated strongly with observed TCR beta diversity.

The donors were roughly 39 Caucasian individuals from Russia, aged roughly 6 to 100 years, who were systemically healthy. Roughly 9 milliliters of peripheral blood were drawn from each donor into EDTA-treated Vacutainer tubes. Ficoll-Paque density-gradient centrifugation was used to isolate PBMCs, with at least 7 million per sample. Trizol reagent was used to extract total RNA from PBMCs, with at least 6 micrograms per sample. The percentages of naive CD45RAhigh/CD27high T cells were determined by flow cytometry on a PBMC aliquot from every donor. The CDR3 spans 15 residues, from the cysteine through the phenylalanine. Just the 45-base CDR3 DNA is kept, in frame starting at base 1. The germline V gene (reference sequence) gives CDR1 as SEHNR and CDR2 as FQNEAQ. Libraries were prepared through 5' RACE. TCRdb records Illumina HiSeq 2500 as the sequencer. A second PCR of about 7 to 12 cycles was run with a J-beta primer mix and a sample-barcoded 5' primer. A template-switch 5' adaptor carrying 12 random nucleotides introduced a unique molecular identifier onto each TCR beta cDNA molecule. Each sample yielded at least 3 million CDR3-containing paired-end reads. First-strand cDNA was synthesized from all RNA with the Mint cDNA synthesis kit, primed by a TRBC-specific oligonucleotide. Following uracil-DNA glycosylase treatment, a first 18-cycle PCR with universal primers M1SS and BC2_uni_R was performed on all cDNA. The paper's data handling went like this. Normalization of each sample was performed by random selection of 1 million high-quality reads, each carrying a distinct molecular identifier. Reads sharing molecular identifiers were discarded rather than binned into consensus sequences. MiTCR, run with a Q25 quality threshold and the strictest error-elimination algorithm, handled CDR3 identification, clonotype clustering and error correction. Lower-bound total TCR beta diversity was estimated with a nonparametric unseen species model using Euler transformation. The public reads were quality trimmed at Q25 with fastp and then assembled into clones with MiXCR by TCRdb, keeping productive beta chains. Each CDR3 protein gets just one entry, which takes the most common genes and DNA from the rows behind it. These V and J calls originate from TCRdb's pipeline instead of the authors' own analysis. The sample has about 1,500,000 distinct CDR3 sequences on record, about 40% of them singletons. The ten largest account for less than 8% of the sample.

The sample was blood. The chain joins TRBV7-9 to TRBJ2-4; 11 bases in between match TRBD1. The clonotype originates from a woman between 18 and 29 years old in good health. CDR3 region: CAGSLGTGGSDIQYF. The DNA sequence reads TGTGCCGGCAGCTTAGGGACAGGGGGTTCAGACATTCAGTACTTC.